The 17 T cell receptor delta chains given below trace back to one sample, sequenced in a study of γδ T cells in repeated Plasmodium falciparum infection. TCRdb reanalysed the multiplex PCR reads via CATT. Of 55,000 to 70,000 delta-chain clones listed, around 1.7% were seen once; the top ten hold 15%. Flow sorting of PBMC yielded separate Vgamma9/Vdelta2+ and Vdelta2-negative gammadelta T cell populations for bulk repertoire analysis. Specimen: gamma-delta T cells from blood. These receptors originate from a pool of human donors (malaria-infected and uninfected, not separated).

Of note for this clone: This DNA's translation and the protein TCRdb lists, from a much larger clone, do not match at residue 7, likely due to a read error; the protein shown is translated from the DNA. V usage is TRDV1 and J usage is TRDJ3, with 10 positions matching TRDD3. Here the J gene was assigned by germline matching of the DNA, as TCRdb has none. Germline V lookup: CDR1 TSWWSYY, CDR2 QGS. The CDR3 sequence is 22 residues long. V trimming: 5 bases; J trimming: 0 bases; junction bases outside the gene matches: 16. Here the CDR3 DNA reads TGTGCTCTTGGGCGAACGCGGGGGATACGCGTTTCGAGCTCCTGGGACACCCGACAGATGTTTTTC. It codes for CALGRTRGIRVSSSWDTRQMFF.

This clone has a handful of counts. The protein recorded in TCRdb matches a much larger clone and deviates from this DNA's translation at residue 17, suggesting a read error; the protein here is obtained by translating the DNA. The CDR3 region has the DNA TGTGCTCTTGGGGAAAACGAGGGCCCACTGGGGGAAACCCTCTACACCGAAAAACTCATCTTT. This codes for CALGENEGPLGETLYTEKLIF. The chain combines TRDV1 with TRDJ1, with 9 bases matching TRDD3. Germline matching of the DNA provided the J gene here, since TCRdb leaves it blank. There are 21 residues in the CDR3. From germline, CDR1 is TSWWSYY and CDR2 QGS.

This clone was seen at least ten times. The chain carries TRDV1 and TRDJ1; 7 bases are a match to TRDD3. Germline trimming cut 7 bases from V and 4 bases from J; bases unmatched to any gene: 18. The V gene's germline CDR1 is TSWWSYY and CDR2 QGS. The CDR3 is 17 amino acids. CDR3 region: CALDLMGGGRFNDKLIF. DNA of the CDR3: TGTGCTCTTGACCTGATGGGTGGGGGACGATTTAACGATAAACTCATCTTT.

To note about this clone: TCRdb's entry gives the protein of a much larger clone, which mismatches this DNA's translation at residue 6, likely from a read error; the protein reported here is translated from the DNA. The chain couples TRDV2 to TRDJ1, with D possibly being TRDD3 (6 bases). Germline matching of the DNA provided the J gene here, since TCRdb leaves it blank. CDR1 GEAIGNYY and CDR2 EKD come from the germline V gene. The CDR3 runs 20 residues. V gave up 0 bases and J gave up 0 bases, with 25 bases separating them. CDR3 bases: TGTGCCTGTGACACCGCAAGGCTTACTTGGGGATCCCCCTACACCGATAAACTCATCTTT. Translation: CACDTARLTWGSPYTDKLIF.

This clone has more than one count but fewer than ten. This probably arose from a read error, given a far larger clone one base away. Other DNA sequences within the sample encode an identical CDR3. This rearrangement joins TRDV1 to TRDJ1; D may be TRDD3 (6 bases). CDR1 TSWWSYY and CDR2 QGS come from the germline V gene. The CDR3 loop spans 21 amino acids. V dropped 0 bases and J dropped 0 bases, with 26 bases sitting between them. This CDR3 is CALGELVLPKGGVFYTDKLIF. The CDR3 DNA reads TGTGCTCTTGGGGAACTCGTTTTACCCAAGGGGGGAGTATTCTACACCGATAAACTCATCTTT.

This clone was picked up a small number of times. The protein TCRdb gives is from a much larger clone and does not agree with this DNA's translation at residue 17, likely a read error; the protein shown here comes from the DNA. This chain links TRDV1 with TRDJ1; 9 bases are a match to TRDD2. No J gene was available from TCRdb, and it was assigned here by a germline match of the DNA. There are 25 residues in the CDR3. V lost 9 bases, J lost 0 bases, and 38 bases stayed unmatched. Germline CDR1 TSWWSYY, CDR2 QGS. For the CDR3, the DNA is TGTGCTCTCTTACCCAAACCGACCTTCCTACCTCTTTTAATTGTACTGGAGGATTACACCGATAAACTCATCTTT. Residues: CALLPKPTFLPLLIVLEDYTDKLIF.

This clone was counted a few times. A single base is all that separates this from a far larger clone, so a read error is likely. In the same sample, other DNA sequences code for this CDR3. The chain joins TRDV1 to TRDJ1, with a tentative D call TRDD3 (8 bases). CDR3 length: 20 amino acids. Germline CDR1 and CDR2: TSWWSYY and QGS. Trimming stripped 4 bases from V and 7 bases from J, with 34 bases between. The CDR3 DNA follows: TGTGCTCTTGGGGCTCCATTTTCCTACCTACACTGGGGGGCCACTGTTAAACTCATCTTT. This translates into CALGAPFSYLHWGATVKLIF.

As regards this clone: Translating this DNA gives a protein that differs at residue 19 from the TCRdb one, which belongs to a much larger clone; a read error is likely, and the protein shown is this translation. CDR3 coding DNA: TGTGCCTGTGACACCGTTGTACTGGGGGATAAGCCCCTTTACTACACCGATAAACCCATCTTT. This encodes CACDTVVLGDKPLYYTDKPIF. The chain recombines TRDV2 with TRDJ1; TRDD3 aligns across 11 bases. The germline CDR1 and CDR2 sequences are GEAIGNYY and EKD. CDR3 length equals 21 residues.

Concerning this clone: The mismatch at residue 20 between this DNA's translation and the TCRdb protein of a much larger clone likely reflects a read error; the protein shown is translated from the DNA. The genes are TRDV1 and TRDJ1, with TRDD3 matching over 8 bases. Germline V gene sequence: CDR1 TSWWSYY, CDR2 QGS. The CDR3 spans 21 residues. This CDR3 is CALALLGLFRSEGILSDKLTF. In DNA, the CDR3 is TGTGCTCTTGCCTTATTGGGTCTCTTCCGTTCGGAGGGGATACTTAGCGATAAACTCACCTTT.

In the case of this clone: With a far larger clone one base away, a read error is the likely cause. The same CDR3 can be traced to other DNA sequences in this sample. The CDR3 loop reads CALGERSFSRSWAGASLKTDKLIF. CDR3 nucleotides: TGTGCTCTTGGGGAACGGTCCTTCTCAAGATCCTGGGCCGGGGCCTCACTAAAAACCGATAAACTCATCTTT. This rearrangement joins TRDV1 to TRDJ1; either TRDD2 or TRDD3 may fit D (5 bases each). The CDR3 totals 24 residues. The V and J ends lost 1 base and 2 bases respectively, with 38 bases between them. CDR1 TSWWSYY and CDR2 QGS come from the germline V gene.

This clone was seen more than once but under ten times. A far larger clone is one nucleotide away, so this likely arose from a read error. In the same sample, other DNA sequences code for this CDR3. This chain connects TRDV1 to TRDJ1, with unresolved D. CDR1 is TSWWSYY, CDR2 QGS, per germline. The CDR3 is 14 residues long. CDR3 region: CALGERRKYDKLIF. The CDR3 DNA sequence: TGTGCTCTTGGGGAACGGCGTAAGTACGATAAGCTCATCTTT.

In this sample, this clone turned up a few times. The mismatch at residue 13 between this DNA's translation and the TCRdb protein of a much larger clone likely reflects a read error; the protein shown is translated from the DNA. V is TRDV1 and J is TRDJ1; 8 nucleotides agree with TRDD3. Assignment of the J gene here rests on matching the DNA to germline, because TCRdb gives none. From germline, CDR1 is TSWWSYY and CDR2 QGS. This CDR3 has 23 amino acids. Losses at the gene ends were 0 bases for V and 3 bases for J; bases not matched to a gene: 27. This CDR3 is CALGELFPSTLILGGSGSDKLIF. In DNA, the CDR3 is TGTGCTCTTGGGGAACTGTTTCCATCCACACTTATACTTGGGGGATCTGGATCCGATAAACTCATCTTT.

Notes on this clone: The junction departs from germline at one end; a sequencing error may be responsible. The rearrangement joins TRDV1 to TRDJ1; D tentatively reads TRDD2 or TRDD3 (9 bases each). TCRdb is silent on the J gene; assignment here came from matching the DNA to germline. The CDR3 has 19 residues. Germline CDR1 TSWWSYY, CDR2 QGS. CDR3 protein: CASFLQVLGDFGYTDKLIF. The CDR3 DNA reads TGCGCTTCCTTCCTACAGGTACTGGGGGACTTCGGGTACACCGATAAACTCATCTTT.

This clone was recorded at least ten times. A far bigger clonotype differs at one base, so this is likely a read error. This sample includes further DNA sequences coding for the same CDR3. The rearrangement links TRDV1 to TRDJ1, with 10 bases fitting TRDD3. Trimming at V came to 3 bases and at J to 5 bases, leaving 18 bases not matched to a gene. The germline CDR1 and CDR2 sequences are TSWWSYY and QGS. CDR3 length: 19 residues. In DNA form, the CDR3 reads TGTGCTCTTGGGGATCCCGAATCTCCCTACTGGGGGATGTTTGATAAACTCATCTTT. Encoded protein: CALGDPESPYWGMFDKLIF.

This clone has a count of ten or more. Translating this DNA gives a protein that differs at residue 5 from the TCRdb one, which belongs to a much larger clone; a read error is likely, and the protein shown is this translation. The chain couples TRDV2 to TRDJ1; maybe TRDD3 (5 bases). The CDR3 is made up of 19 amino acids. Germline CDR1 GEAIGNYY, CDR2 EKD. Trimming pared 3 bases from V and 3 bases from J, leaving 28 bases between. The CDR3 protein is CACDVGGHGKDYDADKLIF. CDR3 sequence (DNA): TGTGCCTGTGACGTCGGGGGCCATGGGAAGGATTATGACGCCGATAAACTCATCTTT.

The sample holds a few counts of this clone. It differs at one base from a far larger clone, so likely a read error. V is TRDV1 and J is TRDJ1; D ambiguous. In the absence of a J gene in TCRdb, the DNA was matched to germline to assign it here. Germline CDR1 TSWWSYY, CDR2 QGS. This CDR3 has 17 residues. Trimming cost V 3 bases and J 1 base, with 18 bases left between them. In DNA, the CDR3 is TGTGCTCTTGGGGAGGGTCATCCCCCCCTATTCACCGATAAACTCATCTTT. Its translation is CALGEGHPPLFTDKLIF.

In this sample, this clone turned up many times. A far larger clone is a single base away, which makes a read error likely. Within the sample, other DNA sequences also encode this same CDR3. The V gene is TRDV1, the J gene TRDJ1, with 7 bases that match TRDD3. Because TCRdb records no J gene, it was assigned here through a match of the DNA to germline. Germline CDR1 and CDR2: TSWWSYY and QGS. Germline trimming cut 2 bases from V and 0 bases from J; bases unmatched to any gene: 27. The CDR3 runs to 23 residues. The CDR3 bases are TGTGCTCTTGGGGAAACTTCGGTTCTAGGGAGACTGGGGATCACTACGTACACCGATAAACTCATCTTT. Encoded protein: CALGETSVLGRLGITTYTDKLIF.